This T cell receptor beta chain was profiled in a study of early T cells in non-severe SARS-CoV-2 infection. Whole-study context: Sequencing used unsorted whole-blood bulk RNA, so chains lack pairing.

The TCR library protocol was used to attach unique molecular identifiers. These identifiers were attached to individual cDNA molecules. TCRdb re-analysed the 5' RACE reads in MiXCR, keeping a single row per CDR3 protein. Of roughly 50,000 distinct CDR3 sequences listed, 4.5% to 7% are singletons. The CDR3 has 15 residues. V was clipped by 6 bases and J by 1 base, with 13 bases between them. The germline V gene encodes CDR1 MNHNY and CDR2 SVGAGI (reference sequence). Study-level results: Matching against VDJdb likely underestimated virus-specific expansions, favoring anti-spike CD8.

This clonotype was found many times. Its antigen is still unknown. J is TRBJ1-5 and V is TRBV6-6; D not resolved. This TCR was recovered from an adult who was a healthcare worker with PCR-confirmed SARS-CoV-2 infection or an uninfected control (not recorded which). Input material: whole blood. CDR3 amino acids: CASSSRGASNQPQHF. The CDR3, as DNA: TGTGCCAGCAGCTCCCGGGGTGCCAGCAATCAGCCCCAGCATTTT.